Presented here are 9 T cell receptor beta chains from one specimen sequenced in a study of control samples from healthy donors and cancer patients. Data came from immunoSEQ multiplex PCR; TCRdb stores just in-frame clones and leaves some out. This table holds around 170,000 clones, around 94% found once. Material: blood. Every receptor here comes from a man aged 25-45 years in good health.

The CDR3 sequence is CASSPDNSNQPQHF. The CDR3 nucleotides are TGCGCCAGCAGCCCGGACAATAGCAATCAGCCCCAGCATTTT. The V call is TRBV5-1, the J call TRBJ1-5; the D gene is possibly TRBD1 (5 bases). The V gene's germline CDR1 is SGHRS and CDR2 YFSETQ. This CDR3 is 14 amino acids long. The V and J ends lost 4 bases and 0 bases respectively, with 8 bases between them.

This chain links TRBV6-4 with TRBJ1-6; TRBD1 matches 7 bases. Germline V gives CDR1 MRHNA, CDR2 SNTAGT. Trimming at V came to 6 bases and at J to 5 bases, leaving 7 bases not matched to a gene. The CDR3 consists of 15 residues. For the CDR3, the DNA is TGTGCCAGCAGGATCCGACAGGGTGATAATTCACCCCTCCACTTT. Translating it yields CASRIRQGDNSPLHF.

The V call is TRBV5-6, the J call TRBJ2-5; D is ambiguous. V was clipped by 1 base and J by 7 bases, with 14 bases between them. Germline V gene lookup returns CDR1 SGHDT and CDR2 YYEEEE. CDR3 length equals 14 residues. The CDR3 DNA follows: TGTGCCAGCAGCTTGTTTGTATCGTCGGCGACCCAGTACTTC. It is translated as CASSLFVSSATQYF.

The rearrangement joins TRBV15 to TRBJ1-3, with a possible D match to TRBD1 (5 bases). Trimming removed 0 bases at V and 4 bases at J, with 10 bases between. Germline CDR1 and CDR2: LNHNV and YYDKDF (reference sequence). The length of the CDR3 is 15 residues. The CDR3 nucleotides read TGTGCCACCAGCAGAGATCCAAGGGGAGGAAACACCATATATTTT. It specifies CATSRDPRGGNTIYF. Full variable domain (missing parts from reference TRBV15 and TRBJ1-3): DAMVIQNPRYQVTQFGKPVTLSCSQTLNHNVMYWYQQKSSQAPKLLFHYYDKDFNNEADTPDNFQSRRPNTSFCFLDIRSPGLGDTAMYLCATSRDPRGGNTIYFGEGSWLTVV.

This sequence joins TRBV5-6 and TRBJ2-7; 7 positions match TRBD2. The CDR3 spans 16 residues. Germline loops: CDR1 SGHDT, CDR2 YYEEEE. V trimming: 4 bases; J trimming: 7 bases; junction bases outside the gene matches: 17. DNA of the CDR3: TGTGCCAGCAGCCCGAGGGTCGGGGCGGGAGTGAGGGAGCAGTACTTC. Translation: CASSPRVGAGVREQYF. The full variable domain, with the rest looked up from reference TRBV5-6 and TRBJ2-7, is DAGVTQSPTHLIKTRGQQVTLRCSPKSGHDTVSWYQQALGQGPQFIFQYYEEEERQRGNFPDRFSGHQFPNYSSELNVNALLLGDSALYLCASSPRVGAGVREQYFGPGTRLTVT.

The J gene is TRBJ2-6, the V gene TRBV19; 7 nucleotides line up with TRBD2. Per the germline V gene, CDR1 is LNHDA and CDR2 is SQIVND (reference sequence). Unmatched junction bases numbered 8, after V lost 5 bases and J lost 1 base. The CDR3 extends over 17 amino acids. CDR3 in amino acids: CASSLQAGSSGANVLTF. As DNA, the CDR3 is TGTGCCAGTAGTCTACAAGCGGGGTCGTCTGGGGCCAACGTCCTGACTTTC.

The chain uses TRBV23-1 and TRBJ2-7; 8 bases map to TRBD2. TRBV23-1 is annotated as an ORF whose role is uncertain. There are 16 residues in the CDR3. The junction had 5 bases not matched to a gene; V was cut back by 0 bases and J by 1 base. CDR3: CASSQSRGGQSYEQYF. The CDR3 coding sequence is TGCGCCAGCAGTCAATCTCGCGGGGGGCAGTCCTACGAGCAGTACTTC.

The chain couples TRBV5-1 to TRBJ2-3; 10 positions match TRBD2. This CDR3 is built from 17 residues. With 4 bases clipped from V and 3 bases from J, the junction kept 11 bases outside the gene matches. Per the germline V gene, CDR1 is SGHRS and CDR2 is YFSETQ. CDR3 amino acids: CASSPDSGGHGTDTQYF. The DNA for the CDR3 is TGCGCCAGCAGCCCAGATAGCGGGGGGCATGGAACAGATACGCAGTATTTT.

The rearrangement joins TRBV19 to TRBJ2-3; D perhaps matches TRBD1 (6 bases). The germline V and J ends were trimmed by 4 bases and 2 bases, with 16 bases remaining between them. The germline gives CDR1 LNHDA, CDR2 SQIVND (reference sequence). There are 16 residues in the CDR3. The CDR3 loop is CASSTNLQGYTDTQYF. CDR3 DNA sequence: TGTGCCAGTAGTACTAACCTACAGGGATACACAGATACGCAGTATTTT.